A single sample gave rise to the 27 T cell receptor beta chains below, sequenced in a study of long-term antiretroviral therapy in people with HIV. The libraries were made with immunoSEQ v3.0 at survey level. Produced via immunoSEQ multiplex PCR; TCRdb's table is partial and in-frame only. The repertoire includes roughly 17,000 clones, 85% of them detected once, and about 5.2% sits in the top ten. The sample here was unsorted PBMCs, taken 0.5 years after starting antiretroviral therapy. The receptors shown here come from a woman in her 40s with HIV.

CDR3 nucleotides: TGTGCCAGCAGTGTAAACACTGAAGCTTTCTTT. Protein sequence: CASSVNTEAFF. The chain uses TRBV2 and TRBJ1-1; no definite D call. This CDR3 comprises 11 residues. CDR1 SNHLY and CDR2 FYNNEI come from the germline V gene. Trimming took 4 bases from V and 2 from J, leaving 2 bases between them. The whole variable domain, filled in from reference TRBV2 and TRBJ1-1, reads EPEVTQTPSHQVTQMGQEVILRCVPISNHLYFYWYRQILGQKVEFLVSFYNNEISEKSEIFDDQFSVERPDGSNFTLKIRSTKLEDSAMYFCASSVNTEAFFGQGTRLTVV.

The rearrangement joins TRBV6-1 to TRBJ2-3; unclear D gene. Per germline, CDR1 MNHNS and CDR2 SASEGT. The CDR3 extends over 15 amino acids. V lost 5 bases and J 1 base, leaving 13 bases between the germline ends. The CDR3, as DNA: TGTGCCAGCAGTAGCCGGGCCGCCGGCACAGATACGCAGTATTTT. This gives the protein CASSSRAAGTDTQYF.

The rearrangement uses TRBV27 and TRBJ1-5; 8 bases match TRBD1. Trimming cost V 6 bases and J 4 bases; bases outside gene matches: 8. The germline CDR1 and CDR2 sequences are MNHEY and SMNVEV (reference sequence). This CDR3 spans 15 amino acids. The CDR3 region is CASRWTGSSNQPQHF. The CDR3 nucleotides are TGTGCCAGCAGGTGGACAGGGAGCTCTAATCAGCCCCAGCATTTT.

The CDR3 loop is CASSQDRGGQETQYF. CDR3 DNA: TGTGCCAGCAGCCAAGACAGGGGAGGCCAAGAGACCCAGTACTTC. The chain joins TRBV4-2 to TRBJ2-5; D assignment may be TRBD1 or TRBD2 (6 bases each). The germline V gene encodes CDR1 LGHNA and CDR2 YNFKEQ. The CDR3 is 15 residues long. Trimming took off 0 bases at V and 1 base at J, with 9 bases between the two ends.

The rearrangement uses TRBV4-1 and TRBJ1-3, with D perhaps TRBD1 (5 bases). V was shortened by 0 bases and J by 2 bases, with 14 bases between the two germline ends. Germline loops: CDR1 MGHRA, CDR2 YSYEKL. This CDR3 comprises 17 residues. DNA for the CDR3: TGCGCCAGCAGCCAAGACTCTCGAGGGGCAGCTGGAAACACCATATATTTT. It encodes CASSQDSRGAAGNTIYF.

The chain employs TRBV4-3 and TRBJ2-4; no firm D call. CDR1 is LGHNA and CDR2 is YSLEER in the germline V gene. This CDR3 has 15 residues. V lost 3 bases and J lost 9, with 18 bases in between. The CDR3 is CASSQDYGSLAIQYF. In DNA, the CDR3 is TGCGCCAGCAGCCAGGATTACGGATCGCTTGCCATTCAGTACTTC.

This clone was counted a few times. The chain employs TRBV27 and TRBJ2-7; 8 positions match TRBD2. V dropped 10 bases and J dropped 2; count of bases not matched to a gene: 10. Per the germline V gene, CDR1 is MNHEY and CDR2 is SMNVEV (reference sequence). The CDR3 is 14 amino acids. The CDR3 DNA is TGTGCCACCGCTCCGGGACTAGACCCCTACGAGCAGTACTTC. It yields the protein CATAPGLDPYEQYF.

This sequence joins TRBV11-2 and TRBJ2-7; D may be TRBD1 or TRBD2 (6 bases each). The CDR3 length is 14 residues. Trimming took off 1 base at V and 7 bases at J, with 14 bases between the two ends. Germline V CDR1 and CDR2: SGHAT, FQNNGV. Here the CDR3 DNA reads TGTGCCAGCAGCTTAGTCACGGGGGCGCAAGAGCAGTACTTC. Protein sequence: CASSLVTGAQEQYF.

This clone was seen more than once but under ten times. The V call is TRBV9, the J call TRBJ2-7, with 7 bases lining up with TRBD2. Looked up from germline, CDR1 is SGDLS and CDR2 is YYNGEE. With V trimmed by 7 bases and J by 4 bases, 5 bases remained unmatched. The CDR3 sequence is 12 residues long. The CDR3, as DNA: TGTGCCAGCGGGGGGGGAGGATACGAGCAGTACTTC. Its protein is CASGGGGYEQYF.

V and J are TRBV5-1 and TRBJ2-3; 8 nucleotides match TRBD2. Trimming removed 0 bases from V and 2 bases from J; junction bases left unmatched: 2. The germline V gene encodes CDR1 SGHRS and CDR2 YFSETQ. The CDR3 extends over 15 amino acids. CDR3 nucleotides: TGCGCCAGCAGCTTGGGCGGGAGGTACACAGATACGCAGTATTTT. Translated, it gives CASSLGGRYTDTQYF.

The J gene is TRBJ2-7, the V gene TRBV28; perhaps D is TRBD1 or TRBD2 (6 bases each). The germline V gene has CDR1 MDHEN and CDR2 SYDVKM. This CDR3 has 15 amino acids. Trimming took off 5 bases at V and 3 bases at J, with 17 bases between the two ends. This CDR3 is CASSPDVQGGYEQYF. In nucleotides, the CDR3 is TGTGCCAGCAGTCCTGACGTACAGGGAGGCTACGAGCAGTACTTC.

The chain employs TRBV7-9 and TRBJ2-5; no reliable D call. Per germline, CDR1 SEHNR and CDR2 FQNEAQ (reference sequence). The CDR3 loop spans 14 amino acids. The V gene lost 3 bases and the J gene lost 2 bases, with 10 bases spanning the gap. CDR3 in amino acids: CASSFDPEQETQYF. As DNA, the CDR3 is TGTGCCAGCAGCTTCGACCCAGAACAAGAGACCCAGTACTTC.

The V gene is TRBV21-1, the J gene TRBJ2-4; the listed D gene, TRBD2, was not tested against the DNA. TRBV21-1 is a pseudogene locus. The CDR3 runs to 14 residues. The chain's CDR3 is CASSRGGTRVFQYF. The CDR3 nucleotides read TGTGCCAGCAGCAGGGGGGGGACACGGGTGTTTCAGTACTTC.

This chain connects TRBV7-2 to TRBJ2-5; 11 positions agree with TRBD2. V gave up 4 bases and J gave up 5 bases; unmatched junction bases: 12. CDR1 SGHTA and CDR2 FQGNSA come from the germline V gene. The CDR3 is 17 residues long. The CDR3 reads CASSSPGLADLRETQYF. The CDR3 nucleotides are TGTGCCAGCAGCTCCCCGGGACTAGCGGATCTCAGGGAGACCCAGTACTTC.

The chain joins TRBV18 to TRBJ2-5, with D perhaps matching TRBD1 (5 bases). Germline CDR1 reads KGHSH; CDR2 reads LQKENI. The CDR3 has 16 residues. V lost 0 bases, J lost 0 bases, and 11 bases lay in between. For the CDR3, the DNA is TGTGCCAGCTCACCACCGGTAGGGGTCCACCAAGAGACCCAGTACTTC. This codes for CASSPPVGVHQETQYF.

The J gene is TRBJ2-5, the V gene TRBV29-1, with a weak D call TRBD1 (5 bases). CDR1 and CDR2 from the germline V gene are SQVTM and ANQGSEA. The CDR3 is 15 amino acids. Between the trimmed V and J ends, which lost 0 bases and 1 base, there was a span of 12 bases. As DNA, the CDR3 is TGCAGCGTTGAAGATGGTAGGGGAATCCAAGAGACCCAGTACTTC. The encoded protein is CSVEDGRGIQETQYF.

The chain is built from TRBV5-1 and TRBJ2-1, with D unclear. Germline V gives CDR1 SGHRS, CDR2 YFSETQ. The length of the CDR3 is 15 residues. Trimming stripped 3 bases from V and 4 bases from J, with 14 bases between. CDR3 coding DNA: TGCGCCAGCAGCTATACGGCCCCCCCTTACAATGAGCAGTTCTTC. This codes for CASSYTAPPYNEQFF.

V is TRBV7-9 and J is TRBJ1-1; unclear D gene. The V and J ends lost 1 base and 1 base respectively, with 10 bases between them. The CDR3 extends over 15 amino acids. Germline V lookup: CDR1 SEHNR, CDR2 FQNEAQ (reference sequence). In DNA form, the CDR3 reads TGTGCCAGCAGCTTAGGGGTTGGGCCGAACACTGAAGCTTTCTTT. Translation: CASSLGVGPNTEAFF.

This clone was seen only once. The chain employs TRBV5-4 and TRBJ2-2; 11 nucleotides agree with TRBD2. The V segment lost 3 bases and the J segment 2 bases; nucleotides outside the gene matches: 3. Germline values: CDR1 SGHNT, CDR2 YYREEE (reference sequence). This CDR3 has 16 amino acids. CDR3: CASSSRLAGNTGELFF. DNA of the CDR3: TGTGCCAGCAGCTCCAGACTAGCGGGAAACACCGGGGAGCTGTTTTTT.

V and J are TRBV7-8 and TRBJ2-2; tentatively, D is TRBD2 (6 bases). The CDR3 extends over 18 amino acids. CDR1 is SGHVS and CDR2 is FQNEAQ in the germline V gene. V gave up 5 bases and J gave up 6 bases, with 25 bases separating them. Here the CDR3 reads CASSPLEYYGTGAGELFF. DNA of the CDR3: TGTGCCAGCAGCCCGCTCGAGTATTACGGGACTGGGGCCGGGGAGCTGTTTTTT.

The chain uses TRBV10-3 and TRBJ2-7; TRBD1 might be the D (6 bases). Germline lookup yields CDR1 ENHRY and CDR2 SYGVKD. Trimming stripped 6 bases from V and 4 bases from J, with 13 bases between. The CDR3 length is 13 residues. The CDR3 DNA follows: TGTGCCATCAGCAGGGGAGTAGAATACGAGCAGTACTTC. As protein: CAISRGVEYEQYF.

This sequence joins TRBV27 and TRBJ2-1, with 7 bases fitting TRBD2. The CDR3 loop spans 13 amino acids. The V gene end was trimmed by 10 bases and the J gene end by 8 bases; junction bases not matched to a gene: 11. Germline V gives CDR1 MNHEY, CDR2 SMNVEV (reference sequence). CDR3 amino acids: CATAGSTLDEQFF. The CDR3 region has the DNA TGTGCCACAGCGGGGTCCACCCTCGATGAGCAGTTCTTC.

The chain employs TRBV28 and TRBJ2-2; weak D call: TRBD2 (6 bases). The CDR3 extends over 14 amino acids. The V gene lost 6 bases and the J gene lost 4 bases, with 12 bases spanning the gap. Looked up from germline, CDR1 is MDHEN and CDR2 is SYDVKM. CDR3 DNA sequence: TGTGCCAGCAGGACGGGACTCGTCACCGGGGAGCTGTTTTTT. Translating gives CASRTGLVTGELFF.

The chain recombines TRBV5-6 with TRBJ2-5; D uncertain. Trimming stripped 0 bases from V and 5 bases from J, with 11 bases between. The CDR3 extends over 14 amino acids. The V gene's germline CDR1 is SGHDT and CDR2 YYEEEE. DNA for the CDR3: TGTGCCAGCAGCTTGGCCGTGGGCGCCGAGACCCAGTACTTC. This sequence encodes CASSLAVGAETQYF.

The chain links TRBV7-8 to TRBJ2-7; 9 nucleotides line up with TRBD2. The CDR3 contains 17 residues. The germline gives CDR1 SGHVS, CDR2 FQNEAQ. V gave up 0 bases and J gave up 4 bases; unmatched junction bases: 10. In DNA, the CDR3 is TGTGCCAGCAGCTTAGCATTTAGCGGGAGTGAGACTTACGAGCAGTACTTC. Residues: CASSLAFSGSETYEQYF.

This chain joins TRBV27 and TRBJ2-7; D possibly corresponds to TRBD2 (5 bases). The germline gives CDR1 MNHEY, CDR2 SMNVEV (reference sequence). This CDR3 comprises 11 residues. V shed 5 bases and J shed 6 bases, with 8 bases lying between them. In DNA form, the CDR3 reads TGTGCCAGCAGTGAAGGACTCGAGCAGTACTTC. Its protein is CASSEGLEQYF.

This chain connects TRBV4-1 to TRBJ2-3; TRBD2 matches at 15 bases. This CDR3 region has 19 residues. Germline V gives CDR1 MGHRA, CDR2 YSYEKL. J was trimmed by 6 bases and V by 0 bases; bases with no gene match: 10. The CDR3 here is CASSQDLGLAGGKWDTQYF. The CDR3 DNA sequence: TGCGCCAGCAGCCAAGATCTAGGACTAGCGGGAGGGAAATGGGATACGCAGTATTTT.